Listed here is a single T cell receptor (beta chain). Its antigen is still unknown. These data belong to a study of cytomegalovirus exposure and HLA in healthy donors. The donors gave bone marrow, and they were healthy. It was with 60 Vbeta and 13 Jbeta primers that the PCR ran. The repertoire was sequenced with immunoSEQ multiplex PCR; TCRdb's copy has only in-frame clones and lacks some. The table includes 42,000 or so clones, 50% detected once. Study-level results: A missense DCLRE1C variant was associated with V- and J-gene trimming of TCR beta chains in a later analysis, and an independent cohort replicated the association. CMV serostatus was the sole immune exposure data available.

The specimen sequenced was PBMCs. This TCR was sampled from a human donor in good health.

For the CDR3, the DNA is TGTGCCAGCTCACCGGGAAGCGGGGGGGTCTACAATGAGCAGTTCTTC. Protein sequence: CASSPGSGGVYNEQFF. The chain is built from TRBV18 and TRBJ2-1, with 10 positions matching TRBD2. CDR1 and CDR2 (germline): KGHSH, LQKENI. J lost 3 bases, V lost 3 bases, and 5 bases had no gene match. The CDR3 has 16 amino acids.